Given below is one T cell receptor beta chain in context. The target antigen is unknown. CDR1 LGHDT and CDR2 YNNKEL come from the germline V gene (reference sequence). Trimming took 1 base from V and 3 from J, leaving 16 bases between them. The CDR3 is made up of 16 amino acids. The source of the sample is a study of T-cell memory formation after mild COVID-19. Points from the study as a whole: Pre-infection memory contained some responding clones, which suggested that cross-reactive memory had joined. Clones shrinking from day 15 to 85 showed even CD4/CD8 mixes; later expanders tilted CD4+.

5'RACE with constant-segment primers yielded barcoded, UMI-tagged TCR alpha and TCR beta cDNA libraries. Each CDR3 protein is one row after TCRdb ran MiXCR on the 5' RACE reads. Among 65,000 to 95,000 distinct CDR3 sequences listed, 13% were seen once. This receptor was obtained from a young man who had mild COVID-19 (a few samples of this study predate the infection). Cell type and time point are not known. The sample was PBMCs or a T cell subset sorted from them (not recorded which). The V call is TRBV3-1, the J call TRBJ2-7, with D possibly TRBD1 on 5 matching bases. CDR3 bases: TGTGCCAGCAGCCAAGTAGGGGAAGGGAAAAGCTACGAGCAGTACTTC. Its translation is CASSQVGEGKSYEQYF.